This T cell receptor beta chain was sequenced for a study of blood T cell repertoires in COVID-19. Germline values: CDR1 SGHTA, CDR2 FQGTGA. The CDR3 loop spans 14 amino acids. V gave up 5 bases and J gave up 2 bases, with 12 bases separating them. Produced via immunoSEQ multiplex PCR; TCRdb's table is partial and in-frame only. The sample has approximately 220,000 clones, roughly 80% seen once. The sequence came from a woman older than 75 with acute or convalescent COVID-19. Sequencing was carried out using peripheral blood. The chain combines TRBV7-3 with TRBJ1-2; the D gene is possibly TRBD1 (5 bases). The CDR3 reads CASSPSGGNYGYTF. Written as DNA, the CDR3 is TGTGCCAGCAGCCCCTCGGGGGGGAACTATGGCTACACCTTC.